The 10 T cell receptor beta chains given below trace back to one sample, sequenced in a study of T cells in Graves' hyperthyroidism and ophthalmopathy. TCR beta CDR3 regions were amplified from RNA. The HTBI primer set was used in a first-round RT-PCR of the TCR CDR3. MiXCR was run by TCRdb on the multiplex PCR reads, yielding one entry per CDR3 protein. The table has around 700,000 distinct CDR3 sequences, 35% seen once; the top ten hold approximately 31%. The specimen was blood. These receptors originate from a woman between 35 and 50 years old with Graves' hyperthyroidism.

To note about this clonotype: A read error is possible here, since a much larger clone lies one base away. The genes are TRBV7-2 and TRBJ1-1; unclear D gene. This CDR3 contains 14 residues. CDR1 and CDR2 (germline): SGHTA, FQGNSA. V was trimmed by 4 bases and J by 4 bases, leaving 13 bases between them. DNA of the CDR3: TGTGCCAGCAGCTCACGACCTGCGAGCACTGAAGCTTTCTTT. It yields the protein CASSSRPASTEAFF.

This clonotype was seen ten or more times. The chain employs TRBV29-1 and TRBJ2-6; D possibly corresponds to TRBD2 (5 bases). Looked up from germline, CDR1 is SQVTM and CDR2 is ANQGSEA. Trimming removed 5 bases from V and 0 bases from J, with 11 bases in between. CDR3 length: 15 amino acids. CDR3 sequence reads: CSVIEGNSGANVLTF. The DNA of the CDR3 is TGCAGCGTTATCGAGGGAAACTCTGGGGCCAACGTCCTGACTTTC. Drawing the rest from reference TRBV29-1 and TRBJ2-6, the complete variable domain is SAVISQKPSRDICQRGTSLTIQCQVDSQVTMMFWYRQQPGQSLTLIATANQGSEATYESGFVIDKFPISRPNLTFSTLTVSNMSPEDSSIYLCSVIEGNSGANVLTFGAGSRLTVL.

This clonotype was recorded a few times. CDR3 in DNA: TGTGCCAGCAGTCAAACAGGGCTCTCCTACGAGCAGTACTTC. Residues: CASSQTGLSYEQYF. The chain uses TRBV5-4 and TRBJ2-7; possible D gene TRBD1, 6 bases. Trimming removed 5 bases at V and 0 bases at J, with 12 bases between. Germline V gene data show CDR1 as SGHNT and CDR2 as YYREEE (reference sequence). This CDR3 has 14 residues.

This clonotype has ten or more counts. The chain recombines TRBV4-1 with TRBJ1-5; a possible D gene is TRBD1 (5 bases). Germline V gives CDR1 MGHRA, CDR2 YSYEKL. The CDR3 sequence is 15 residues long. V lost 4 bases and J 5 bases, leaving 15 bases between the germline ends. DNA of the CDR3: TGCGCCAGCAGCCTTCGGGTCCGAGGGGATCAGCCCCAGCATTTT. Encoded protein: CASSLRVRGDQPQHF.

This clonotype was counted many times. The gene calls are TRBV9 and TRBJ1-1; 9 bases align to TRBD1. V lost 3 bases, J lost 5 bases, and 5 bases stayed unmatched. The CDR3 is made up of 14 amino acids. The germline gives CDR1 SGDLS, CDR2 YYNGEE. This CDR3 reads CASSGEGTGTEAFF. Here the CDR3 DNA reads TGTGCCAGCAGCGGAGAAGGGACAGGGACTGAAGCTTTCTTT.

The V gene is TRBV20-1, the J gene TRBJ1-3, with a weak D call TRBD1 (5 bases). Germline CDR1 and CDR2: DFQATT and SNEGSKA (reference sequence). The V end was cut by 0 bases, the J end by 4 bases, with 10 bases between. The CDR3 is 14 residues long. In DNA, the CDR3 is TGCAGTGCTAGAGATGGGGCAGCGGGAAACACCATATATTTT. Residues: CSARDGAAGNTIYF.

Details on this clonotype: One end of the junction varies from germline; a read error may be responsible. This CDR3 reads CANSSLRGEAYEQYF. DNA for the CDR3: TGTGCCAACAGTTCCTTAAGAGGAGAAGCCTACGAGCAGTACTTC. The V and J genes are TRBV24-1 and TRBJ2-7; D gene unclear. The CDR3 has 15 residues. Germline V gives CDR1 KGHDR, CDR2 SFDVKD.

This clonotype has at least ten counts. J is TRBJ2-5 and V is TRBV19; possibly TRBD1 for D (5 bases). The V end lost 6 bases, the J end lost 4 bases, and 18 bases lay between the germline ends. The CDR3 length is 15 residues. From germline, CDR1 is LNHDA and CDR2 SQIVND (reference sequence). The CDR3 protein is CASSRTAGIGETQYF. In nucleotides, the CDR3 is TGTGCCAGTAGCCGAACGGCAGGGATCGGAGAGACCCAGTACTTC.

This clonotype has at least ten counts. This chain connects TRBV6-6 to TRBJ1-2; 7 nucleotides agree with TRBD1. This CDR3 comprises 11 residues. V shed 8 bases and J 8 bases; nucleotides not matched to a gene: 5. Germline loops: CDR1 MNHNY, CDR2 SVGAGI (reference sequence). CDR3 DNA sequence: TGTGCCAGCTTAAGGGGGCGAGGCTACACCTTC. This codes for CASLRGRGYTF.

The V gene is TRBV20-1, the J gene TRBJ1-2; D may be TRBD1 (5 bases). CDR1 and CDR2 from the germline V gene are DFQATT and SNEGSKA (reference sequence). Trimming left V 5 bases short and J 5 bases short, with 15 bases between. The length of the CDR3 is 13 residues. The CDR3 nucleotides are TGCAGTGCTGAGGGGACGGGGACTTATGGCTACACCTTC. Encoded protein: CSAEGTGTYGYTF.